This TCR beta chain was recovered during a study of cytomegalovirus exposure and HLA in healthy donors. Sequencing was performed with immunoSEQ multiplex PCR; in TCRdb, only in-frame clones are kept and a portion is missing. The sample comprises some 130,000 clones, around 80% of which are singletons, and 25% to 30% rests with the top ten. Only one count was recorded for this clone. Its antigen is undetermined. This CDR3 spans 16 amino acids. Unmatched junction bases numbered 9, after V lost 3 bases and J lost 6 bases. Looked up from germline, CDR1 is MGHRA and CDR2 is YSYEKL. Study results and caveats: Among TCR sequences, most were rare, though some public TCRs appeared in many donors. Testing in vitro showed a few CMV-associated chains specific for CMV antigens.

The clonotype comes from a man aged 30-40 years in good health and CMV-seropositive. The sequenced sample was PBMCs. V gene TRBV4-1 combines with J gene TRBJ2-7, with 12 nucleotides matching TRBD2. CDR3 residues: CASSQYPSGRAVEQYF. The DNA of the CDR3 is TGCGCCAGCAGCCAGTATCCTAGCGGGAGGGCGGTCGAGCAGTACTTC.